The text below deals with one T cell receptor beta chain. Its antigen is unknown. The data derive from a study of siplizumab effects on memory and regulatory T cells. The study, taken as a whole, reports: Alloreactive clones mapping to unstimulated subsets formed only a minor fraction. Treg-derived clones made up an average of about 73% of mappable alloreactive CD4+ clones with siplizumab and about 26% in controls. Proliferating Tregs taken from siplizumab cultures were not shown to have a confirmed suppressive function. Naive T cells, seemingly more diverse than memory cells, seemed major alloresponse contributors.

Libraries were prepared by immunoSEQ multiplex PCR; TCRdb keeps only in-frame clonotypes and omits some of them. The data contain about 100,000 clones, about 91% of them seen just once; the ten biggest clones take up 0.15%. The CDR3 covers 14 residues. The germline V gene has CDR1 MDHEN and CDR2 SYDVKM. With 3 bases removed from V and 5 bases from J, the gap between germline ends came to 10 bases. The source of this sequence is a human donor in good health. Sequenced: CD4+ T cells sorted from blood. V usage is TRBV28 and J usage is TRBJ2-2; the D is unclear. This chain's CDR3 is CASSLGRSTGELFF. CDR3 in DNA: TGTGCCAGCAGTTTGGGCAGAAGTACCGGGGAGCTGTTTTTT.